The 9 T cell receptor beta chains in this list originate from one sample, sequenced in a study of cytomegalovirus exposure and HLA in healthy donors. PCR amplification relied on 60 Vbeta primers (plus 13 Jbeta primers). The protocol was immunoSEQ multiplex PCR, while the TCRdb copy is restricted to in-frame clones and leaves out a portion. The sample yields 85,000 to 130,000 clones, 75% seen once. Input material: PBMCs. Source of these receptors: a woman aged 18-29 years in good health and CMV-seropositive.

The chain uses TRBV19 and TRBJ2-2; 7 bases agree with TRBD1. V lost 6 bases and J lost 4; bases outside the gene matches: 20. Germline CDR1 reads LNHDA; CDR2 reads SQIVND (reference sequence). The CDR3 covers 19 residues. CDR3 amino acids: CASSTPPLIDRASTGELFF. The CDR3 DNA reads TGTGCCAGTAGCACTCCACCCCTTATAGACAGGGCCTCCACCGGGGAGCTGTTTTTT. Based on the CDR3 plus reference TRBV19 and TRBJ2-2, the full variable domain is DGGITQSPKYLFRKEGQNVTLSCEQNLNHDAMYWYRQDPGQGLRLIYYSQIVNDFQKGDIAEGYSVSREKKESFPLTVTSAQKNPTAFYLCASSTPPLIDRASTGELFFGEGSRLTVL.

The V gene is TRBV28, the J gene TRBJ1-5; 10 bases agree with TRBD1. Germline trimming cut 8 bases from V and 0 bases from J; bases unmatched to any gene: 7. Germline-derived CDR1 and CDR2 are MDHEN and SYDVKM. The length of the CDR3 is 16 residues. The CDR3 loop reads CASHRDRGNSNQPQHF. The DNA of the CDR3 is TGTGCCAGCCACCGGGACAGGGGTAATAGCAATCAGCCCCAGCATTTT. Full variable domain (rest looked up from reference TRBV28 and TRBJ1-5): DVKVTQSSRYLVKRTGEKVFLECVQDMDHENMFWYRQDPGLGLRLIYFSYDVKMKEKGDIPEGYSVSREKKERFSLILESASTNQTSMYLCASHRDRGNSNQPQHFGDGTRLSIL.

CDR3 DNA sequence: TGTGCCAGCAGTCCCGGACAGCTCCCTTCCTACGAGCAGTACTTC. Its protein product is CASSPGQLPSYEQYF. The chain links TRBV6-5 to TRBJ2-7; tentative D call: TRBD1 (6 bases). Germline-derived CDR1 and CDR2 are MNHEY and SVGAGI. V lost 5 bases, J lost 1 base, and 15 bases lay in between. The length of the CDR3 is 15 residues.

As regards this clone: Relative to the germline gene, one junction end is altered; a read error may explain this. This chain links TRBV13 with TRBJ1-1; tentative D call: TRBD1 (5 bases). CDR3 length: 13 residues. Germline V gene lookup returns CDR1 PRHDT and CDR2 FYEKMQ (reference sequence). CDR3 sequence: CASSLGQNTEAFF. In nucleotides, the CDR3 is TGTGCCAGCAGCCTAGGACAGAACACTGAAGCTTTCTTT.

The chain uses TRBV7-9 and TRBJ2-7, with D perhaps matching TRBD2 (6 bases). The CDR3 sequence is 15 residues long. V was trimmed by 5 bases and J by 9 bases, leaving 23 bases between them. CDR1 is SEHNR, CDR2 FQNEAQ, per germline (reference sequence). The CDR3 region is CASSPPGTPTTGQYF. DNA of the CDR3: TGTGCCAGCAGCCCCCCCGGGACTCCGACGACCGGGCAGTACTTC.

This chain links TRBV27 with TRBJ2-1; D might be TRBD1 (6 bases). V lost 6 bases and J lost 13, with 28 bases in between. Germline V gene sequence: CDR1 MNHEY, CDR2 SMNVEV (reference sequence). The CDR3 spans 16 residues. CDR3 sequence: CASRLSGTHRARGQFF. CDR3 DNA: TGTGCCAGCAGACTCTCCGGGACACACAGAGCCCGCGGCCAGTTCTTC.

This chain joins TRBV4-3 and TRBJ2-1; TRBD2 aligns across 10 bases. Trimming cost V 3 bases and J 14 bases; bases outside gene matches: 13. This CDR3 contains 15 residues. CDR1 and CDR2 from the germline V gene are LGHNA and YSLEER. The CDR3: CASSQGVAGGPGEFF. The CDR3 DNA is TGCGCCAGCAGCCAGGGAGTAGCGGGAGGACCTGGGGAGTTCTTC.

The chain employs TRBV15 and TRBJ2-5; D may be TRBD2 (5 bases). V lost 5 bases and J 2 bases, leaving 15 bases between the germline ends. CDR3 size: 15 residues. CDR1 is LNHNV, CDR2 YYDKDF, per germline (reference sequence). The CDR3 nucleotides are TGTGCCACCAGCCGACACGCGGAGCGGCAAGAGACCCAGTACTTC. Translating gives CATSRHAERQETQYF.

This clone was observed a handful of times. The V gene is TRBV6-5, the J gene TRBJ1-1; tentatively, D is TRBD1 (5 bases). V was cut by 7 bases and J by 5 bases, with 14 bases left in between. CDR1 is MNHEY, CDR2 SVGAGI, per germline. The CDR3 length is 13 residues. This CDR3 reads CASTYRRGTEAFF. Written as DNA, the CDR3 is TGTGCCAGCACCTACAGGAGGGGTACTGAAGCTTTCTTT.